The 5 T cell receptor beta chains below come from one sample, sequenced in a study of graft-versus-host responses after intestinal transplantation. Data came from immunoSEQ multiplex PCR; TCRdb stores just in-frame clones and leaves some out. This sample has 21,000 or so clones; roughly 92% occur once, and the top ten carry 43%. The specimen was PBMCs, collected roughly 260 days after intestinal transplant. These receptors came from a human patient who received an intestinal transplant, so some T cells may come from the graft donor.

This clone was detected only a few times. CDR3 bases: TGTGCCAGCAGCTTAGCTCGTTATCAGACCGGGACAGGGACCGGGGAGCTGTTTTTT. Its translation: CASSLARYQTGTGTGELFF. The genes are TRBV7-9 and TRBJ2-2; 9 bases fit TRBD1. V gave up 0 bases and J gave up 5 bases; unmatched junction bases: 13. This CDR3 contains 19 residues. Germline CDR1 reads SEHNR; CDR2 reads FQNEAQ (reference sequence).

J is TRBJ2-7 and V is TRBV12-2; the table names TRBD1, a call not compared with the DNA. TRBV12-2 is a listed pseudogene. The CDR3 has 13 residues. The CDR3 DNA sequence: TGTGCAAGTCGCCTAGACAGGGTTGGCGAGCAGTACTTC. It translates to CASRLDRVGEQYF.

The chain uses TRBV11-1 and TRBJ1-1; D is undetermined. V lost 3 bases and J 2 bases, leaving 13 bases between the germline ends. The CDR3 runs to 15 residues. Per the germline V gene, CDR1 is SGHAT and CDR2 is FQDESV (reference sequence). For the CDR3, the DNA is TGTGCCAGCAGCTTGACCGGGCCGCTCAACACTGAAGCTTTCTTT. It yields the protein CASSLTGPLNTEAFF.

This clone was counted between two and nine times. The V and J genes are TRBV19 and TRBJ1-2; no clear D gene. CDR3 length: 13 amino acids. CDR1 and CDR2 from the germline V gene are LNHDA and SQIVND (reference sequence). V dropped 4 bases and J dropped 6 bases, with 12 bases sitting between them. CDR3 bases: TGTGCCAGTAGTACCTTCGGCGGGGATGGCTACACCTTC. Its translation: CASSTFGGDGYTF.

The chain uses TRBV7-2 and TRBJ2-7; 7 nucleotides agree with TRBD1. Unmatched junction bases numbered 9, after V lost 7 bases and J lost 3 bases. Germline-derived CDR1 and CDR2 are SGHTA and FQGNSA. The length of the CDR3 is 14 residues. The CDR3 region is CASTSGQSNYEQYF. DNA of the CDR3: TGTGCCAGCACCTCGGGACAGTCCAACTACGAGCAGTACTTC. The full variable domain, rest sourced from reference TRBV7-2 and TRBJ2-7, is GAGVSQSPSNKVTEKGKDVELRCDPISGHTALYWYRQSLGQGLEFLIYFQGNSAPDKSGLPSDRFSAERTGGSVSTLTIQRTQQEDSAVYLCASTSGQSNYEQYFGPGTRLTVT.